These 15 T cell receptor beta chains originate from one sample sequenced in a study of cytomegalovirus exposure and HLA in healthy donors (dated by TCRdb to about 2017). Library generation was performed with the immunoSEQ multiplex PCR assay. A mixture of 60 forward primers for TCR Vbeta segments and 13 reverse primers for TCR Jbeta segments was used in the multiplex PCR. TCRdb took over this immuneACCESS table, retaining in-frame rearrangements with V and J assigned. Such tables are incomplete; in checked studies, under half of the missing clones stem from an unresolved V gene, and the remainder is unexplained. The sample profile shows approximately 150,000 clones; approximately 70% of them were found once. Jointly, the top ten make up 5% to 5.5% of the sample. The sample was PBMCs. The receptor source for this set is a woman under 30 in good health and CMV-seropositive.

This sequence joins TRBV27 and TRBJ1-2; TRBD1 agrees at 7 bases. Germline V CDR1 and CDR2: MNHEY, SMNVEV (reference sequence). The CDR3 has 13 amino acids. The trim removed 5 bases at V and 8 bases at J, leaving 8 bases unmatched. Here the CDR3 DNA reads TGTGCCAGCAGTGCACGGGACAGTAGAGGCTACACCTTC. Protein sequence: CASSARDSRGYTF.

CDR3 sequence (DNA): TGTGCCAGCAGTGAACAGGCCTATTACAATGAGCAGTTCTTC. This translates into CASSEQAYYNEQFF. This rearrangement joins TRBV5-4 to TRBJ2-1, with D perhaps matching TRBD1 (5 bases). The germline V and J ends were trimmed by 5 bases and 4 bases, with 13 bases remaining between them. The germline V gene has CDR1 SGHNT and CDR2 YYREEE (reference sequence). The CDR3 totals 14 residues.

The chain joins TRBV27 to TRBJ2-7, with 7 bases that match TRBD2. From germline, CDR1 is MNHEY and CDR2 SMNVEV (reference sequence). Germline trimming cut 6 bases from V and 2 bases from J; bases unmatched to any gene: 7. The CDR3 contains 14 residues. The CDR3, as DNA: TGTGCCAGCAGCCCAGAGCGGGGAGCCTACGAGCAGTACTTC. Its translation: CASSPERGAYEQYF.

This chain joins TRBV9 and TRBJ2-3; TRBD2 is a possible D gene (5 bases). This CDR3 has 15 residues. With 6 bases removed from V and 2 bases from J, the gap between germline ends came to 16 bases. The germline V gene encodes CDR1 SGDLS and CDR2 YYNGEE. The CDR3 sequence: CASTLFGLITDTQYF. The CDR3 DNA reads TGTGCCAGCACCCTTTTTGGACTGATCACAGATACGCAGTATTTT.

V and J are TRBV6-1 and TRBJ2-7; TRBD1 agrees at 9 bases. The germline CDR1 and CDR2 sequences are MNHNS and SASEGT. The CDR3 contains 13 residues. J gave up 5 bases and V 7 bases, and 6 bases lay outside the gene matches. CDR3 in amino acids: CASIGQGIDEQYF. The CDR3 bases are TGTGCCAGCATTGGACAGGGGATCGACGAGCAGTACTTC.

This clone was recorded once. The V call is TRBV6-1, the J call TRBJ1-4; D may be TRBD1 (6 bases). CDR3 length: 15 residues. With 4 bases removed from V and 0 bases from J, the gap between germline ends came to 9 bases. Germline CDR1 MNHNS, CDR2 SASEGT. The DNA of the CDR3 is TGTGCCAGCAGTGGACGGACAGCAACTAATGAAAAACTGTTTTTT. This encodes CASSGRTATNEKLFF.

The rearrangement links TRBV11-2 to TRBJ1-2; D perhaps matches TRBD1 (5 bases). The CDR3 totals 15 residues. The V end lost 5 bases, the J end lost 4 bases, and 17 bases lay between the germline ends. Germline CDR1 reads SGHAT; CDR2 reads FQNNGV. The CDR3 DNA follows: TGTGCCAGCAGCATACCCGGGAGGGGCCTCTATGGCTACACCTTC. Residues: CASSIPGRGLYGYTF.

In the case of this clone: This sample also contains other DNA sequences that code for the same CDR3. J is TRBJ2-1 and V is TRBV7-9; TRBD2 agrees at 7 bases. The V segment lost 3 bases and the J segment 10 bases; nucleotides outside the gene matches: 12. Germline values: CDR1 SEHNR, CDR2 FQNEAQ (reference sequence). The CDR3 is made up of 15 amino acids. The CDR3 reads CASSFVRGYTKEQFF. The CDR3 DNA follows: TGTGCCAGCAGCTTTGTGCGGGGGTATACTAAGGAGCAGTTCTTC.

In this sample, this clone turned up a few times. CDR3: CASSRTGGTDTQYF. In DNA, the CDR3 is TGTGCCAGCAGCCGGACAGGGGGAACAGATACGCAGTATTTT. V gene TRBV7-8 combines with J gene TRBJ2-3; 10 bases are shared with TRBD1. CDR1 and CDR2 from the germline V gene are SGHVS and FQNEAQ. J was trimmed by 3 bases and V by 5 bases; bases with no gene match: 2. The CDR3 contains 14 residues.

The J gene is TRBJ1-1, the V gene TRBV19; a weak D match, TRBD1 (5 bases). Germline CDR1 and CDR2: LNHDA and SQIVND (reference sequence). The V end lost 3 bases, the J end lost 0 bases, and 8 bases lay between the germline ends. This CDR3 contains 14 residues. The CDR3 reads CASSIRGVNTEAFF. CDR3 nucleotide sequence: TGTGCCAGTAGTATTAGGGGTGTGAACACTGAAGCTTTCTTT. The full variable domain, completed using reference TRBV19 and TRBJ1-1, is DGGITQSPKYLFRKEGQNVTLSCEQNLNHDAMYWYRQDPGQGLRLIYYSQIVNDFQKGDIAEGYSVSREKKESFPLTVTSAQKNPTAFYLCASSIRGVNTEAFFGQGTRLTVV.

The V call is TRBV30, the J call TRBJ2-2; TRBD2 is a possible D gene (6 bases). The CDR3 is 14 residues long. V lost 6 bases and J 4 bases, leaving 15 bases between the germline ends. CDR1 is GTSNPN, CDR2 SVGIG, per germline (reference sequence). The CDR3 DNA is TGTGCCTGCCCTACCCGGGACTTCACCGGGGAGCTGTTTTTT. It yields the protein CACPTRDFTGELFF.

The table lists this clone with a count of one. The chain uses TRBV27 and TRBJ1-2; 7 nucleotides line up with TRBD1. The CDR3 sequence is 13 residues long. V lost 4 bases, J lost 7 bases, and 6 bases stayed unmatched. Germline CDR1 and CDR2: MNHEY and SMNVEV (reference sequence). CDR3 nucleotides: TGTGCCAGCAGTTCGGGACAGCCCCGTGGCTACACCTTC. Its protein product is CASSSGQPRGYTF.

The chain is built from TRBV28 and TRBJ1-5; weak D call: TRBD1 (6 bases). V was shortened by 2 bases and J by 1 base, with 12 bases between the two germline ends. Germline CDR1 is MDHEN and CDR2 is SYDVKM. The CDR3 extends over 16 amino acids. CDR3 bases: TGTGCCAGCAGTTTAATCCAGGGGATGAGCAATCAGCCCCAGCATTTT. Protein sequence: CASSLIQGMSNQPQHF.

The rearrangement joins TRBV25-1 to TRBJ1-2; D perhaps matches TRBD1 (6 bases). This CDR3 comprises 13 residues. Germline CDR1 and CDR2: MGHDK and SYGVNS. V was trimmed by 7 bases and J by 4 bases, leaving 13 bases between them. In nucleotides, the CDR3 is TGTGCCAGCACCAAGGGACAAGCCTATGGCTACACCTTC. This translates into CASTKGQAYGYTF.

This chain connects TRBV4-3 to TRBJ1-4, with 12 nucleotides matching TRBD1. The CDR3 has 17 residues. Losses at the gene ends were 2 bases for V and 8 bases for J; bases not matched to a gene: 9. CDR1 LGHNA and CDR2 YSLEER come from the germline V gene. The CDR3 DNA reads TGCGCCAGCAGCCAACACCGGGACAGGGGGCTTCGCGAAAAACTGTTTTTT. Translated, it gives CASSQHRDRGLREKLFF.